Reported below is one TCR beta chain. Its antigen is still unknown. Generated by immunoSEQ multiplex PCR, the TCRdb table keeps only in-frame clones and is missing some. The sample lists 52,000 or so clones; under 95% were seen once. This sample stems from a study of OX40 agonist ivuxolimab in advanced cancers. Study-level points and caveats: Partial responders at 0.1-3.0 mg/kg showed near-lowest clonal expansion.

CDR3 size: 15 residues. The ends lost 5 bases at V and 3 bases at J; junction bases unmatched: 8. In germline, CDR1 is KGHSH, CDR2 LQKENI. Sequences were derived from CD4+ or CD8+ T cells sorted from blood, sampled in a trial of the OX40 agonist ivuxolimab. The chain couples TRBV18 to TRBJ2-7; 9 bases are a match to TRBD2. This TCR came from an adult with an advanced solid tumor such as melanoma, head and neck, liver or kidney cancer. CDR3 in DNA: TGTGCCAGCTCAGGGTTGCGGGAGGGCCTCTACGAGCAGTACTTC. It is translated as CASSGLREGLYEQYF.